This TCR beta chain was profiled in a study of identical twins. The study's findings and limits: Twins shared out-of-frame alpha sequences with excess low generation probability. Monozygotic twins shared more out-of-frame TCR alpha than recombination models predicted.

Per the germline V gene, CDR1 is MNHEY and CDR2 is SMNVEV (reference sequence). The CDR3 runs 14 residues. V was cut by 1 base and J by 4 bases, with 8 bases left in between. On this clonotype itself: What it binds is not known.

MiXCR was run by TCRdb on the 5' RACE reads, yielding one entry per CDR3 protein. The table shows 420,000 or so distinct CDR3 sequences, with roughly 18% occurring only once. The chain carries TRBV27 and TRBJ2-1, with no clear D. Specimen: naive T cells sorted from blood. The origin of this receptor is a man aged 45-65 years in good health. DNA of the CDR3: TGTGCCAGCAGTTTATGGTCAGCTTACAATGAGCAGTTCTTC. Translating it yields CASSLWSAYNEQFF.